A selection of T cell receptor beta chains follows, all from one sample in a study of blood T cell repertoires in COVID-19. This table comes from immunoSEQ multiplex PCR, and its TCRdb copy is limited to in-frame clones, with some not included. The sample holds 250,000 to 300,000 clones, roughly 80% seen once. Sequenced sample: PBMCs or T cells enriched from blood (not recorded which). The receptors were gathered from a man between 40 and 49 years old who had been exposed to COVID-19. Both conserved end residues are part of each CDR3. For some rows the clone size is stated as once, few or many, or as a class when expanded; others skip it.

TRBV30 . CAWSGQGWTSADGTDTQYF
TRBV11-2 . CASSPPGYEQYF
TRBV9 . CASSGGDSPLHF
TRBV28 once CASSEGRAGAPQGYF
TRBV14 . CASSQDRWWDSTNEKLFF
TRBV3-1/TRBV3-2 . CASSQDRGQNYGYTF
TRBV5-1 . CASSLSQQGFPDTQYF
TRBV29-1 . CSVAGTIISDTQYF
TRBV4-2 medium-sized CASTQGGAGAETQYF
TRBV11-2 . CASSSGQGIRAHTIYF
TRBV19 once CASSIRGLSEQFF
TRBV7-3 . CASSTGTGHLPQHF
TRBV24-1 . CATSWSGSVTDTQYF
TRBV3-1/TRBV3-2 once CASSWDRAYLNTEAFF
TRBV5-1 few CASRWDRANGYTF
TRBV30 few CAWSPPNYGYTF
TRBV29-1 . CSASTVEAFF
TRBV6-5 . CASTPPGQGETQYF
TRBV6-7 . CASTHHGSGSTTQYF
TRBV7-9 . CASSGSDPGELFF
TRBV5-4 . CASSFRTSGRAARPYYEQYF
TRBV27 . CASMSLAAYNEQFF
TRBV19 once CASSIAGEPANYGYTF
TRBV21-1 . CASSKAFGLPGNTIYF
TRBV6-5 . CASSSYRVEEQYF
TRBV30 . CAWSPGWTSKKQYF
TRBV19 . CASSIDLAGEETQYF
TRBV7-2 . CASSLGGAMNYGYTF
TRBV5-1 . CASSYHQDGYTF
TRBV19 . CASSGSTGTEQFF
TRBV12-5 . CASGYPGTSYTRGIYNEQFF
TRBV19 . CASRTGSTGELFF
TRBV2 . CASSEREGRNEQYF
TRBV4-1 few CASSQGGMGSGNTIYF
TRBV3-1/TRBV3-2 . CASSQAAGLNTGELFF
TRBV19 . CASQSIVGVPDEQFF
TRBV5-1 once CASSFSGQGNQPQHF
TRBV28 . CASTVTDTQYF
TRBV28 many CASSQATSGSIYEQYF
TRBV7-8 . CASSPLAGGSYEQYF
TRBV19 . CASSRTGLEKLFF
TRBV30 . CAWEPGEGKLFF
TRBV9 . CASSGLQGTSYEQYF
TRBV6-5 . CASSYGTGGQPQHF
TRBV30 . CAWSQGGNGNTIYF
TRBV15 . CATSRPGLASNEQFF
TRBV19 few CATKSAGGNSPLHF
TRBV5-8 . CASSLEETQYF
TRBV2 . CASSAPPTGVYTEAFF
TRBV7-8 . CASSLNRGQYGYTF
TRBV30 . CACKGRVNTEAFF
TRBV6-2/TRBV6-3 . CASSRYGGTGNNSPLHF
TRBV18 . CASSPGGTVRDTQYF
TRBV18 . CASSPLGAGELFF
TRBV11-2 once CASSQRDLPLYEQYF
TRBV30 . CACSSPGGFGETQYF
TRBV10-3 once CATGGERSEQYF